This T cell receptor beta chain was observed in a study of shared clonotypes between healthy human individuals. TCRdb's table, derived via immunoSEQ multiplex PCR, lists solely in-frame clones and lacks some. The sample gives roughly 330,000 clones, around 72% of which show up once; about a tenth is in the top ten. The germline V and J ends were trimmed by 3 bases and 2 bases, with 5 bases remaining between them. There are 12 residues in the CDR3. The germline gives CDR1 SGHTS, CDR2 YDEGEE. Nashville, Tennessee was home to all donors, who were Caucasian adults. The clonotype was recovered from a man aged 25-40 years in good health. Sequenced: memory CD4+ T cells sorted from blood. Subset described: CD45RA-negative fraction. V usage is TRBV5-8 and J usage is TRBJ1-2; no firm D call. CDR3 residues: CASSYRNYGYTF. The CDR3 DNA reads TGTGCCAGCAGCTACCGAAACTATGGCTACACCTTC. Looking up the rest from reference TRBV5-8 and TRBJ1-2 gives the full variable domain: EAGVTQSPTHLIKTRGQQATLRCSPISGHTSVYWYQQALGLGLQFLLWYDEGEERNRGNFPPRFSGRQFPNYSSELNVNALELEDSALYLCASSYRNYGYTFGSGTRLTVV.